These T cell receptor beta chains were read from a single sample in a study of T cell repertoires in ileal Crohn's disease. Method: immunoSEQ multiplex PCR; TCRdb's copy keeps in-frame clones and lacks some. The table includes 12,000 to 15,000 clones, approximately 79% detected once. Sequencing was carried out using ileal tissue. These receptors were obtained from an adult with Crohn's disease. Both conserved end residues are part of each CDR3. The order of the fields is D gene, clone size, J gene, V gene, CDR3 DNA, CDR3 protein. D genes are given only for firm matches. Not all rows give a size; the values are once, few, many and, for expanded clones, a class.

- | few | TRBJ2-1 | TRBV29-1 | TGCAGCGTTGCCCCCGGAGGGGCGAAGTTCTTC | CSVAPGGAKFF
- | few | TRBJ2-7 | TRBV11-2 | TGTGCCAGCAGCTACGTAAGGGACTACGAGCAGTACTTC | CASSYVRDYEQYF
TRBD1 | - | TRBJ2-7 | TRBV5-1 | TGCGCCAGCAGCTTACGCAGGGGGACACAAACGAAATCCTACGAGCAGTACTTC | CASSLRRGTQTKSYEQYF
- | - | TRBJ2-7 | TRBV6-1 | TGTGCCAGCACGGGCGGGGGCCCCTACGAGCAGTACTTC | CASTGGGPYEQYF
- | - | TRBJ1-2 | TRBV9 | TGTGCCAGCAGCCCGGGACGGAGTAGTTATGGCTACACCTTC | CASSPGRSSYGYTF
TRBD2 | - | TRBJ2-5 | TRBV6-1 | TGTGCCAGCAGTGAAGCGGCGGGGGGACTAGAGACCCAGTACTTC | CASSEAAGGLETQYF
TRBD2 | - | TRBJ2-3 | TRBV14 | TGTGCCAGCAGCCCACTCGCTAGCGGGGGGCCAGATACGCAGTATTTT | CASSPLASGGPDTQYF
TRBD1 | - | TRBJ1-3 | TRBV5-6 | TGTGCCAGCAACCGCAAGACAGGGCCGGGTGGAAACACCATATATTTT | CASNRKTGPGGNTIYF
TRBD1 | - | TRBJ1-2 | TRBV27 | TGTGCCAGCAGTAAACAGGGGGTTGGCTATGGCTACACCTTC | CASSKQGVGYGYTF
- | - | TRBJ2-3 | TRBV21-1 | TGTGCCAGCAGCAATCAGGTGGGCAGTGTTTTAGATACGCAGTATTTT | CASSNQVGSVLDTQYF
TRBD2 | few | TRBJ2-1 | TRBV6-1 | TGTGCCAGCAGTGAAGTAGCGGGGGCCTACAATGAGCAGTTCTTC | CASSEVAGAYNEQFF
- | - | TRBJ1-2 | TRBV12-5 | TGTGCTAGTGGTTTGGTACTAGGAAATTCAGCTAACTATGGCTACACCTTC | CASGLVLGNSANYGYTF
- | - | TRBJ1-1 | TRBV10-1 | TGCGCCAGCAGTGAGGGTTTTTCTTCTGGTACTGAAGCTTTCTTT | CASSEGFSSGTEAFF
TRBD1 | - | TRBJ1-1 | TRBV10-2 | TGCGCCAGCAGCGAAACAGGGGGCGGCACTGAAGCTTTCTTT | CASSETGGGTEAFF
TRBD1 | large | TRBJ1-2 | TRBV6-5 | TGTGCCAGCAGTAGACAGGGACCAAGCTATGGCTACACCTTC | CASSRQGPSYGYTF
- | - | TRBJ1-5 | TRBV6-6 | TGTGCCAGCAGTTATCCCGGCTACGATCAGCCCCAGCATTTT | CASSYPGYDQPQHF
TRBD2 | once | TRBJ2-3 | TRBV6-5 | TGTGCCAGCAGTTACCCTAGCGGGGGCACAGATACGCAGTATTTT | CASSYPSGGTDTQYF
- | - | TRBJ1-6 | TRBV27 | TGTGCCAGCAGTTTATCAGGGTTCACTTCACCCCTCCACTTT | CASSLSGFTSPLHF
- | - | TRBJ2-5 | TRBV7-3 | TGTGCCAGCAGCGCGGGGGCCCAAGAGACCCAGTACTTC | CASSAGAQETQYF
- | - | TRBJ1-6 | TRBV11-1 | TGTGCCAGCAGCTTGATGCAGGGGAATTCACCCCTCCACTTT | CASSLMQGNSPLHF
TRBD1 | - | TRBJ1-5 | TRBV10-2 | TGCGCCAGCAGGGACAGGGGGTCCCCGTCCCAGCCCCAGCATTTT | CASRDRGSPSQPQHF
- | once | TRBJ1-1 | TRBV5-1 | TGCGCCAGCAGCTCCCGAACCAACAGGAACATGAACACTGAAGCTTTCTTT | CASSSRTNRNMNTEAFF
- | - | TRBJ1-1 | TRBV2 | TGTGCCAGCACCCCCGTAGGGGTGAACACTGAAGCTTTCTTT | CASTPVGVNTEAFF
- | - | TRBJ1-1 | TRBV6-5 | TGTGCCAGCAGTTACTTCGCCCCCGGAGCTGAAGCTTTCTTT | CASSYFAPGAEAFF
- | - | TRBJ2-7 | TRBV7-6 | TGTGCCAGCAGCTTAAGGCCTAGGAGTTACGAGCAGTACTTC | CASSLRPRSYEQYF
- | - | TRBJ2-7 | TRBV5-1 | TGCGCCAGCAGCTCGACAGTAAACTACGAGCAGTACTTC | CASSSTVNYEQYF
TRBD1 | - | TRBJ1-2 | TRBV14 | TGTGCCAGCAGCCAAGATATACAGGGGGCGGATGGCTACACCTTC | CASSQDIQGADGYTF
- | - | TRBJ1-1 | TRBV7-9 | TGTGCCGGCAGCTTAGTGGCAGTTGAAGCTTTCTTT | CAGSLVAVEAFF
- | - | TRBJ2-2 | TRBV2 | TGTGCCAGCAGTGAATACATCGGGGAGCTGTTTTTT | CASSEYIGELFF
- | - | TRBJ1-1 | TRBV10-2 | TGCGCCAGCAGTCTAAGGGTAAAAGCTTTCTTT | CASSLRVKAFF
- | once | TRBJ1-1 | TRBV6-1 | TGTGCCAGCAGTGAATGGAGGCTGAACACTGAAGCTTTCTTT | CASSEWRLNTEAFF
TRBD1 | - | TRBJ2-7 | TRBV5-1 | TGCGCCAGCAGCTTGGTGCACCAGGGGGCAAAATACGAGCAGTACTTC | CASSLVHQGAKYEQYF
- | - | TRBJ1-5 | TRBV27 | TGTGCCAGCAGTGAAACCCCGGTTGGGACGGAGATCGGGCAGCCCCAGCATTTT | CASSETPVGTEIGQPQHF
- | once | TRBJ1-1 | TRBV14 | TGTGCCAGCAGCCGTCGGGGTGCTGCGAACACTGAAGCTTTCTTT | CASSRRGAANTEAFF
TRBD1 | - | TRBJ1-1 | TRBV7-9 | TGTGCCAGCAGCACCACCGACAGGGGGCTGACTGAAGCTTTCTTT | CASSTTDRGLTEAFF
TRBD1 | once | TRBJ1-3 | TRBV19 | TGTGCCAGTAGCACCGGGACAGGGCCTGGAAACACCATATATTTT | CASSTGTGPGNTIYF
- | - | TRBJ1-1 | TRBV27 | TGTGCCAGCGGACCCGGATGGGGAGCTTTCTTT | CASGPGWGAFF
TRBD1 | - | TRBJ2-7 | TRBV9 | TGTGCCAGCAGCTTCAATCAGGGGACAGGGTACGAGCAGTACTTC | CASSFNQGTGYEQYF
- | few | TRBJ2-3 | TRBV2 | TGTGCCAGCAGTGAAATAACAGGGCATACGCAGTATTTT | CASSEITGHTQYF
- | - | TRBJ2-5 | TRBV30 | TGTGCCTGGAGTGTACTCCCGGCGCAGACCCAGTACTTC | CAWSVLPAQTQYF
- | - | TRBJ1-1 | TRBV5-1 | TGCGCCAGCAGCTTTTCACCTGGAGCTGCGAACACTGAAGCTTTCTTT | CASSFSPGAANTEAFF
- | once | TRBJ2-6 | TRBV28 | TGTGCCAGCACCACCCCCGCCAGCTCTGGGGCCAACGTCCTGACTTTC | CASTTPASSGANVLTF
TRBD1 | - | TRBJ2-7 | TRBV5-1 | TGCGCCAGCAGCTTGGGGGCCCAGGACAGGGGGTACGAGCAGTACTTC | CASSLGAQDRGYEQYF
- | - | TRBJ1-5 | TRBV15 | TGTGCCACCAGCAGTATCCAGGGTAGTCAGCCCCAGCATTTT | CATSSIQGSQPQHF
- | - | TRBJ1-3 | TRBV30 | TGTGCCTGGAGTCGACTGCTGTCCTCTGGAAACACCATATATTTT | CAWSRLLSSGNTIYF
- | - | TRBJ1-5 | TRBV16 | TGTGCCAGCAGCCTCAAAGGTTTCGGTGGAAATCAGCCCCAGCATTTT | CASSLKGFGGNQPQHF
- | - | TRBJ1-1 | TRBV20-1 | TGCAGTGCCAGCATGAACACTGAAGCTTTCTTT | CSASMNTEAFF
- | - | TRBJ1-4 | TRBV6-1 | TGTGCCAGCACCGCCGCAACTAATGAAAAACTGTTTTTT | CASTAATNEKLFF
- | - | TRBJ1-4 | TRBV6-1 | TGTGCCAGCAGTGAAGGAGGGGTTAATGAAAAACTGTTTTTT | CASSEGGVNEKLFF
- | - | TRBJ2-5 | TRBV7-2 | TGTGCCAGCAGCTTAGCACGGGGAAGTGAGACCCAGTACTTC | CASSLARGSETQYF